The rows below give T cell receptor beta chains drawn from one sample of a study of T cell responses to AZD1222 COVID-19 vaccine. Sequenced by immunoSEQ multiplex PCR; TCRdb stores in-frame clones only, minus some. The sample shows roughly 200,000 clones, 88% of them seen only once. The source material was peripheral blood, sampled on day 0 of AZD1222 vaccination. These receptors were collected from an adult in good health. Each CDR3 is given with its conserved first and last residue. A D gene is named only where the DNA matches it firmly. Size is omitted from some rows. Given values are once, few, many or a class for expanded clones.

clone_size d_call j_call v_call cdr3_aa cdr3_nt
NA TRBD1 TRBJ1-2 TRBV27 CASSLSTGGNYGYTF TGTGCCAGCAGTTTATCAACAGGGGGAAACTATGGCTACACCTTC
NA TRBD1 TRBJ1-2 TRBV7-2 CASSLGTGGGYGYTF TGTGCCAGCAGCTTAGGCACAGGGGGCGGCTATGGCTACACCTTC
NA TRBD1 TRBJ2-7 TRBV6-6 CASSYNPGQGHEQYF TGTGCCAGCAGTTACAATCCGGGACAGGGCCACGAGCAGTACTTC
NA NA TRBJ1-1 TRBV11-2 CASTQGRVTEAFF TGTGCCAGCACGCAGGGTAGGGTCACTGAAGCTTTCTTT
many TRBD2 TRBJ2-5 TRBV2 CASKTVDGLAGGPRVRETQYF TGTGCCAGCAAGACCGTCGACGGACTAGCGGGGGGGCCTCGAGTTAGAGAGACCCAGTACTTC
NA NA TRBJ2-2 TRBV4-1 CASSQLVVTGELFF TGCGCCAGCAGCCAGTTGGTGGTCACCGGGGAGCTGTTTTTT
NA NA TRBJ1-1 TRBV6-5 CASSIPGGNTEAFF TGTGCCAGCAGTATACCCGGGGGGAACACTGAAGCTTTCTTT
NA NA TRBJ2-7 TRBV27 CASLALGSYEQYF TGTGCCAGCCTAGCTTTGGGCTCCTACGAGCAGTACTTC
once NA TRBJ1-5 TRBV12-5 CASGLPPPREANDQPQHF TGTGCTAGTGGTTTGCCGCCACCCCGGGAAGCGAACGATCAGCCCCAGCATTTT
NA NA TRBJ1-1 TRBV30 CAWGHGPEAFF TGTGCCTGGGGGCACGGTCCTGAAGCTTTCTTT
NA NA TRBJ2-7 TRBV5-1 CASSFDIDYEQYF TGCGCCAGCAGCTTCGACATAGATTACGAGCAGTACTTC
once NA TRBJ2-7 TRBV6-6 CASREGPRAVEQYF TGTGCCAGCAGAGAGGGGCCGAGGGCGGTCGAGCAGTACTTC
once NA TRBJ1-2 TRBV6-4 CASSAGVGGYTF TGTGCCAGCAGTGCAGGGGTAGGCGGCTACACCTTC
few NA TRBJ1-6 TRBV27 CASSLSRDGNSPLHF TGTGCCAGCAGTTTATCTCGCGACGGTAATTCACCCCTCCACTTT
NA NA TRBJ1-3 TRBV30 CAWSGSLISGNTIYF TGTGCCTGGAGCGGGAGCTTAATCTCTGGAAACACCATATATTTT
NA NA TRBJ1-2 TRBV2 CANFRVDYGYTF TGTGCCAACTTCAGGGTGGACTATGGCTACACCTTC
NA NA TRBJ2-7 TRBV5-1 CASSLTIVTTYEQYF TGCGCCAGCAGCTTGACTATCGTTACTACCTACGAGCAGTACTTC
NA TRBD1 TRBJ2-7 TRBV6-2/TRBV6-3 CASSYGDRGTYEQYF TGTGCCAGCAGTTACGGGGACAGAGGAACCTACGAGCAGTACTTC
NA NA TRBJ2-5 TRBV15 CATSRQTYQETQYF TGTGCCACCAGCAGACAGACTTACCAAGAGACCCAGTACTTC
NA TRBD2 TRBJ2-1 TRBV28 CASSRILSGGAGEQFF TGTGCCAGCAGTAGGATCCTCAGCGGGGGGGCCGGTGAGCAGTTCTTC
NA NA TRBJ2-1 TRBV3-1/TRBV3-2 CASSQEMDGEQFF TGTGCCAGCAGCCAAGAAATGGACGGGGAGCAGTTCTTC
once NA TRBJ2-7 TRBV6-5 CASSYSGLDSSYEQYF TGTGCCAGCAGTTACTCTGGACTCGACAGCTCCTACGAGCAGTACTTC
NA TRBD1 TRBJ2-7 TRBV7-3 CASSYGQGEQYF TGTGCCAGCAGCTATGGACAGGGGGAGCAGTACTTC
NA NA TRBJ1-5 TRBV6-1 CASSEYRQQPQHF TGTGCCAGCAGTGAGTACAGACAGCAGCCCCAGCATTTT
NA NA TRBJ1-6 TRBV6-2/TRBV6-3 CASSHPGSSPLHF TGTGCCAGCAGTCACCCTGGGTCTTCACCCCTCCACTTT